This TCR beta chain was retrieved from a study of blood T cell repertoires in COVID-19. Original analysis: It was from reference gene primer amplification that nucleated cell counts were estimated. Assay: immunoSEQ multiplex PCR; the TCRdb copy retains only in-frame clones and omits some. That table supplies the V and J calls and clone size; D and trimming were determined from the DNA. The table records 120,000 to 150,000 clones, about 90% of them present only once. Unmatched junction bases numbered 9, after V lost 7 bases and J lost 6 bases. Germline loops: CDR1 KGHDR, CDR2 SFDVKD. CDR3 length: 15 residues.

The clonotype comes from a man aged 55 to 70 with active or convalescent COVID-19. This rearrangement joins TRBV24-1 to TRBJ2-1, with 9 positions matching TRBD1. The sequenced sample was peripheral blood. The CDR3 spells CATRAGQGYGNEQFF. In DNA, the CDR3 is TGTGCCACCAGAGCGGGACAGGGCTATGGCAATGAGCAGTTCTTC.